This T cell receptor beta chain emerged from a study of technical replicates of blood from a handful of donors (dated by TCRdb to about 2017). Remarks on this clone: Its antigen is currently not known. Base qualities are not provided; no much larger clone lies one nucleotide away.

The germline ends are 9 bases apart after V is trimmed by 3 bases and J by 1 base. The CDR3 runs 14 residues from the cysteine to the phenylalanine. Only the CDR3 DNA stays, 42 bases, in frame from base 1. Via the germline V gene (reference sequence), CDR1 is MNHEY and CDR2 SMNVEV. The library came from the immunoSEQ multiplex PCR assay. TCRdb mirrors the immuneACCESS table, restricted to in-frame sequences. Some clones are absent from its copies; in checked studies, under half trace to an unresolved V gene, and the reason for the others is unknown. The sample table lists about 81,000 clones, approximately 96% of them with a count of one. The top ten clones comprise roughly 0.4% of the sample.

The receptor was derived from a human donor in good health. The chain was built from TRBV27 and TRBJ1-1; the D gene assignment is ambiguous. Sequencing was carried out using T cells isolated from PBMCs. DNA sequence: TGTGCCAGCAGTTTGGCTAGGTCGAACACTGAAGCTTTCTTT. Protein translation: CASSLARSNTEAFF.